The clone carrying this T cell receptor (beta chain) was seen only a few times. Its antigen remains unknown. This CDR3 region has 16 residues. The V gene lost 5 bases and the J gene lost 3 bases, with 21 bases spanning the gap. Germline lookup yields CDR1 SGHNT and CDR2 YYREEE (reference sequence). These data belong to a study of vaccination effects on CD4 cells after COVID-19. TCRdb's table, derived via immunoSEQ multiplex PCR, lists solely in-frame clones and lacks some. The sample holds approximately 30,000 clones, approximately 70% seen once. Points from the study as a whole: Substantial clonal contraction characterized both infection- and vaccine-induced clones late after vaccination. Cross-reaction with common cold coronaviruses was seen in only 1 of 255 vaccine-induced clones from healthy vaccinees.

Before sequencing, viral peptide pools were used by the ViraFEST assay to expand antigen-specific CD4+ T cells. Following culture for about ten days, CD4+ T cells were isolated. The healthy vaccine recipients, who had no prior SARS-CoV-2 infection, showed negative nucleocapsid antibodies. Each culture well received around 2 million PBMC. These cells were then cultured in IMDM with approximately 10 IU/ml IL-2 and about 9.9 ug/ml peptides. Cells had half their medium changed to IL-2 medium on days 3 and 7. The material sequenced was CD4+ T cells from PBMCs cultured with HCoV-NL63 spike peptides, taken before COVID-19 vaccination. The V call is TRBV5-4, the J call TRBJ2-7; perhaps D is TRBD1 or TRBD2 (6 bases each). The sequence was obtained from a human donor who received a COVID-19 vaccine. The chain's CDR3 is CASSSGGGFSSYEQYF. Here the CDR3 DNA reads TGTGCCAGCAGTTCAGGAGGGGGGTTTTCTAGCTACGAGCAGTACTTC.